This T cell receptor beta chain was documented in a study of blood T cell repertoires in COVID-19. Study at large: T cells, B-cell-depleted T cells, or PBMCs provided the cDNA or gDNA that served as material.

Sequencing used immunoSEQ multiplex PCR; TCRdb keeps in-frame clones, though not all of them. The sample records more than 95,000 clones, more than 70% being singletons. The sequencing input was peripheral blood. This receptor was taken from a human donor in a cohort sampled during active COVID-19.

For the CDR3, the DNA is TGCGCCAGCAGCGACCGGGACTTACTAACAAACGAGCAGTACTTC. This encodes CASSDRDLLTNEQYF. The rearrangement links TRBV5-1 to TRBJ2-7; perhaps TRBD2 as D (6 bases). CDR1 is SGHRS, CDR2 YFSETQ, per germline. The CDR3 consists of 15 residues. The V gene lost 4 bases and the J gene lost 5 bases, with 19 bases spanning the gap. The complete variable domain, with remaining parts taken from reference TRBV5-1 and TRBJ2-7, reads KAGVTQTPRYLIKTRGQQVTLSCSPISGHRSVSWYQQTPGQGLQFLFEYFSETQRNKGNFPGRFSGRQFSNSRSEMNVSTLELGDSALYLCASSDRDLLTNEQYFGPGTRLTVT.